The 4 T cell receptor beta chains listed next were all sequenced from one sample in a study of blood T cell repertoires in COVID-19. Sequencing was performed with immunoSEQ multiplex PCR; in TCRdb, only in-frame clones are kept and a portion is missing. This table has tens of thousands of clones, approximately 90% appearing once. The sequencing sample was made of peripheral blood. The receptors stem from an older woman with acute or convalescent COVID-19.

The rearrangement joins TRBV29-1 to TRBJ1-2, with TRBD1 matching 8 bases. V lost 5 bases, J lost 2 bases, and 4 bases stayed unmatched. CDR3 length: 13 amino acids. Germline V gene sequence: CDR1 SQVTM, CDR2 ANQGSEA. The CDR3, as DNA: TGCAGCGTTAGGACAGGGACGAACTATGGCTACACCTTC. Translation: CSVRTGTNYGYTF.

The J gene is TRBJ2-3, the V gene TRBV6-5; D might be TRBD2 (5 bases). Per germline, CDR1 MNHEY and CDR2 SVGAGI. The CDR3 totals 15 residues. The V end was cut by 4 bases, the J end by 2 bases, with 13 bases between. The CDR3 protein is CASSSPAGSTDTQYF. DNA of the CDR3: TGTGCCAGCAGTTCCCCGGCGGGTTCCACAGATACGCAGTATTTT.

The V and J genes are TRBV2 and TRBJ1-1; no firm D call. Germline lookup yields CDR1 SNHLY and CDR2 FYNNEI. The ends were cut back, 4 bases at V and 9 bases at J, with 15 bases in the middle. There are 13 residues in the CDR3. The CDR3 DNA is TGTGCCAGCAGTGGTGTCACCGAAGAGCAAGCTTTCTTT. This gives the protein CASSGVTEEQAFF.

The V gene is TRBV7-2, the J gene TRBJ1-6, with D unresolved. Germline V gene sequence: CDR1 SGHTA, CDR2 FQGNSA. Trimming took off 2 bases at V and 4 bases at J, with 9 bases between the two ends. CDR3 length equals 15 residues. This CDR3 is CASSLSGGYNSPLHF. The CDR3 DNA reads as TGTGCCAGCAGCTTATCCGGAGGGTATAATTCACCCCTCCACTTT.